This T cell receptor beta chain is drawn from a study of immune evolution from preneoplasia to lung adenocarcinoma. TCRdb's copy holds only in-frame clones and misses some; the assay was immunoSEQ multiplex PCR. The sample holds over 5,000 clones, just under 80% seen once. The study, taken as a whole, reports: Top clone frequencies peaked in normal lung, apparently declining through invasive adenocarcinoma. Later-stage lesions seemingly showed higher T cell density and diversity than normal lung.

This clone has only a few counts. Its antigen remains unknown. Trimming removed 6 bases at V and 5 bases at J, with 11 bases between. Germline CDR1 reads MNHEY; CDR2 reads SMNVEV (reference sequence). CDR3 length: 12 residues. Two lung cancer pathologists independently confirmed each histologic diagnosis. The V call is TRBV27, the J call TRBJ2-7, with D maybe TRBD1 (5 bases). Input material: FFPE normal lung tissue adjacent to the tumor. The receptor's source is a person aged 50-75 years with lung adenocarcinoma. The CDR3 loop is CASSPGFHEQYF. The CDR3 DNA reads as TGTGCCAGCAGCCCAGGGTTCCACGAGCAGTACTTC.